This T cell receptor (beta chain) was sequenced for a study of cytomegalovirus exposure and HLA in healthy donors. J lost 14 bases, V lost 1 base, and 5 bases had no gene match. Germline V gene lookup returns CDR1 SGHTA and CDR2 FQGNSA. The CDR3 length is 13 residues. To note about this clone: What it recognizes is unknown.

The protocol was immunoSEQ multiplex PCR, while the TCRdb copy is restricted to in-frame clones and leaves out a portion. The table shows 300,000 to 450,000 clones, with roughly 89% occurring only once. Study-wide results and limits: Cytomegalovirus status was reportedly diagnosed by the classifier with high sensitivity and specificity. Overall, about 160 TCR beta chains were annotated as cytomegalovirus-associated.

Material for sequencing was PBMCs. This rearrangement joins TRBV7-2 to TRBJ1-6; 7 bases match TRBD1. The TCR comes from a woman aged 18-29 years in good health and CMV-seronegative. CDR3 sequence: CASSLGGTVALHF. The DNA for the CDR3 is TGTGCCAGCAGCTTAGGAGGGACAGTGGCCCTCCACTTT. Complete variable domain (other parts from reference TRBV7-2 and TRBJ1-6): GAGVSQSPSNKVTEKGKDVELRCDPISGHTALYWYRQSLGQGLEFLIYFQGNSAPDKSGLPSDRFSAERTGGSVSTLTIQRTQQEDSAVYLCASSLGGTVALHFGNGTRLTVT.